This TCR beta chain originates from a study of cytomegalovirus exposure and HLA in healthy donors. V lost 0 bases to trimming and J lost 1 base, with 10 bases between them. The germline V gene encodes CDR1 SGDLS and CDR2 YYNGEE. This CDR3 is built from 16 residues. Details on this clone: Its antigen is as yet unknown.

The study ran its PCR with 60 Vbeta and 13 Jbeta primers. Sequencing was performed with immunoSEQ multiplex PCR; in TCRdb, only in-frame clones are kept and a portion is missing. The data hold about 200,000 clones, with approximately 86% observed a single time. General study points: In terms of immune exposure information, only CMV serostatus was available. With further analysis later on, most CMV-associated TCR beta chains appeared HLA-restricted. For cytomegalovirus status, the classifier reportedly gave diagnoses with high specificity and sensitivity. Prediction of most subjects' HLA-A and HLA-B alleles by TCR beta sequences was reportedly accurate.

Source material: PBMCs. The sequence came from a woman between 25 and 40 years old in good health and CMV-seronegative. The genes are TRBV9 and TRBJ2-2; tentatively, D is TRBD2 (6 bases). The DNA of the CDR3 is TGTGCCAGCAGCGTAGGATTAGCGGAGAACACCGGGGAGCTGTTTTTT. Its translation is CASSVGLAENTGELFF. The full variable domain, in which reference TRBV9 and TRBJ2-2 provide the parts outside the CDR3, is DSGVTQTPKHLITATGQRVTLRCSPRSGDLSVYWYQQSLDQGLQFLIQYYNGEERAKGNILERFSAQQFPDLHSELNLSSLELGDSALYFCASSVGLAENTGELFFGEGSRLTVL.